This TCR beta chain stems from a study of response to subunit inactivated influenza vaccine. Study-wide results and limits: The authors proposed limited new T cell recruitment per seasonal influenza vaccination.

This clonotype was seen more than once but under ten times. Its specificity is unknown. TCRdb reprocessed the RT-PCR reads via MiXCR and lists one record per CDR3 protein. The sample yields approximately 160,000 distinct CDR3 sequences, about 10% seen once. Germline-derived CDR1 and CDR2 are MNHEY and SVGAGI. The CDR3 extends over 16 amino acids. After removal of 2 bases from V and 3 bases from J, the junction contained 5 bases not matched to a gene. Material: CD8+ T cells sorted from PBMCs, obtained less than 25 months after vaccination. J is TRBJ2-7 and V is TRBV6-5, with 12 bases lining up with TRBD2. The source is a man aged 50-75 years who received an inactivated influenza vaccine. The CDR3 DNA reads TGTGCCAGCAGTTACGCCACTAGCGGGGGGCGCTACGAGCAGTACTTC. Translating gives CASSYATSGGRYEQYF.